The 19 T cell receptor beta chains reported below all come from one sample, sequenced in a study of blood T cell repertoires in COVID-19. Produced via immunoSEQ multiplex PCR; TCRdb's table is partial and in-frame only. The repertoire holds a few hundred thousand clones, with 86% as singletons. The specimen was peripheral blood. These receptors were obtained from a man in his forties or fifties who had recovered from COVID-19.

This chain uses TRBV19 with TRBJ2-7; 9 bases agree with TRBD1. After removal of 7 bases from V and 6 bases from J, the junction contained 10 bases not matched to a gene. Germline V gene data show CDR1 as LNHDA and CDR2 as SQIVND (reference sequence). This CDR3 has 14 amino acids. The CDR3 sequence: CASTPGQGGGEQYF. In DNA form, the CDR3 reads TGTGCCAGTACCCCGGGACAGGGTGGCGGCGAGCAGTACTTC.

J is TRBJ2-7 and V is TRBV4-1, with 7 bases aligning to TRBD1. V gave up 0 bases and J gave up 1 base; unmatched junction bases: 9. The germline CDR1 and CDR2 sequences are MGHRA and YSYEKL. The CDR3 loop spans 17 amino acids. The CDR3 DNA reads TGCGCCAGCAGCCAAGAATCAAGGGGGCTGTCATCCTACGAGCAGTACTTC. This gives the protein CASSQESRGLSSYEQYF.

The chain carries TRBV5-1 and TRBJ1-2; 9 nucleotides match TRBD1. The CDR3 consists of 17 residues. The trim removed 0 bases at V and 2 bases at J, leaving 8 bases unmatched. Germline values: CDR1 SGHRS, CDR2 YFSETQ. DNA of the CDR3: TGCGCCAGCAGCTTGGACAGGGGGCAAGGAGGGAACTATGGCTACACCTTC. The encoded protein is CASSLDRGQGGNYGYTF. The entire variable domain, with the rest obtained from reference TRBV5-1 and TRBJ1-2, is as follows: KAGVTQTPRYLIKTRGQQVTLSCSPISGHRSVSWYQQTPGQGLQFLFEYFSETQRNKGNFPGRFSGRQFSNSRSEMNVSTLELGDSALYLCASSLDRGQGGNYGYTFGSGTRLTVV.

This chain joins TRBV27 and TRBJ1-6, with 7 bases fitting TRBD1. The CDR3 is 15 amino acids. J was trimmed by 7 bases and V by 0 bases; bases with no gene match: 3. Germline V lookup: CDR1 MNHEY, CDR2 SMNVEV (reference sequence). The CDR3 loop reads CASSLSTGRNSPLHF. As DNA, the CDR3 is TGTGCCAGCAGTTTATCGACAGGGAGGAATTCACCCCTCCACTTT.

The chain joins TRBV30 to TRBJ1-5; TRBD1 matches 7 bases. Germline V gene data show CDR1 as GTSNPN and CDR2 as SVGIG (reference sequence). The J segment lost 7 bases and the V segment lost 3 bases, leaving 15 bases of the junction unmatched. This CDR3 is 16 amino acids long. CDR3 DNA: TGTGCCTGGAGGGGGACCGGGACAGCTGCTTGGCAGCCCCAGCATTTT. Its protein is CAWRGTGTAAWQPQHF.

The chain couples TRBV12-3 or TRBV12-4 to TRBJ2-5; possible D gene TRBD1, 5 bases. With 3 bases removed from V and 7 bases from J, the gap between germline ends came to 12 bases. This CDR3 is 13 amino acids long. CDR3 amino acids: CASSFGTGRTQYF. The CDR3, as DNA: TGTGCCAGCAGTTTTGGAACAGGCCGGACCCAGTACTTC.

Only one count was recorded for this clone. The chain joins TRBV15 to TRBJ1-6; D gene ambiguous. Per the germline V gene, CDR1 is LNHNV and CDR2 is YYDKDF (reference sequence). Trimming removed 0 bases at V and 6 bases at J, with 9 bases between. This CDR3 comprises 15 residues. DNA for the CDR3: TGTGCCACCAGCAGAGATCCCGGGAGTAATTCACCCCTCCACTTT. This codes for CATSRDPGSNSPLHF.

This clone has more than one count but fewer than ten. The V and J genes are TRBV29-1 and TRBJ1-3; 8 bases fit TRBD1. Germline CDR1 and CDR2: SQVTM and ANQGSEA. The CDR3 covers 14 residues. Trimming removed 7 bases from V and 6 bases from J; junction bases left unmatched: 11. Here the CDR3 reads CSAILDRAENTIYF. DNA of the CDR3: TGCAGCGCGATCCTGGACAGGGCGGAAAACACCATATATTTT.

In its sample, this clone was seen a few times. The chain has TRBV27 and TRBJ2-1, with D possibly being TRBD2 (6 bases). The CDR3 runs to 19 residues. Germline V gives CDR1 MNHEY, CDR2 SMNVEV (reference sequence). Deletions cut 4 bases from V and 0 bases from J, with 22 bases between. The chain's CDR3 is CASSSGGGAVLSSYNEQFF. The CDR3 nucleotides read TGTGCCAGCAGTTCGGGCGGCGGGGCTGTCCTGAGCTCCTACAATGAGCAGTTCTTC.

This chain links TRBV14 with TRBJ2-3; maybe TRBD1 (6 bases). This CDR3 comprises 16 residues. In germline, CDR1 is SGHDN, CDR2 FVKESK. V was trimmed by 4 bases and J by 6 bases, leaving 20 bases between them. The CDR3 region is CASSLIGVTRGDTQYF. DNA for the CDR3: TGTGCCAGCAGCCTTATCGGGGTCACGAGGGGGGATACGCAGTATTTT.

The CDR3 is CASSGSGARGKSPLHF. The CDR3 nucleotides read TGTGCCAGCAGTGGTTCAGGGGCGCGAGGGAAATCACCCCTCCACTTT. V is TRBV6-4 and J is TRBJ1-6, with D tentatively TRBD1 (6 bases). The V gene lost 4 bases and the J gene lost 10 bases, with 20 bases spanning the gap. The CDR3 is 16 amino acids. CDR1 is MRHNA and CDR2 is SNTAGT in the germline V gene.

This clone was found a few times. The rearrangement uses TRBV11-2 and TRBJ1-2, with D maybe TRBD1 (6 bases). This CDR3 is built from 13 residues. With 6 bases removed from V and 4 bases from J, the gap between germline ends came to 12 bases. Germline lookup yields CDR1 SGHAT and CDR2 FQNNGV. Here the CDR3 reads CASSAGAPYGYTF. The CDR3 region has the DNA TGTGCCAGCAGTGCGGGGGCTCCCTATGGCTACACCTTC.

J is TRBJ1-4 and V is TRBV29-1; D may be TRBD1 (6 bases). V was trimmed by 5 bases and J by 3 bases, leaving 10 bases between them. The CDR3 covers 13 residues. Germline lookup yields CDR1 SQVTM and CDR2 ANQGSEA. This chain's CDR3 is CSVTRGSNEKLFF. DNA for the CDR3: TGCAGCGTTACCAGGGGATCTAATGAAAAACTGTTTTTT.

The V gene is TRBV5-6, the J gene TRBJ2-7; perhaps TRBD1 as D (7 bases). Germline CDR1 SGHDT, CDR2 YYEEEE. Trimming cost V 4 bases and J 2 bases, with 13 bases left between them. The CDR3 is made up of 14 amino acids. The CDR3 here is CASSRQGGPYEQYF. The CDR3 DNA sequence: TGTGCCAGCAGCCGACAGGGAGGTCCCTACGAGCAGTACTTC.

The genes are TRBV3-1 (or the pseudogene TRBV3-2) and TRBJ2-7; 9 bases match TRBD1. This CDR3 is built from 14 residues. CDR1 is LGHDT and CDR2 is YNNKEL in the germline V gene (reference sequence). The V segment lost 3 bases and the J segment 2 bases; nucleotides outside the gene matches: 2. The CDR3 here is CASSQYRGPYEQYF. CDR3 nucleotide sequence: TGTGCCAGCAGCCAGTACAGGGGGCCCTACGAGCAGTACTTC.

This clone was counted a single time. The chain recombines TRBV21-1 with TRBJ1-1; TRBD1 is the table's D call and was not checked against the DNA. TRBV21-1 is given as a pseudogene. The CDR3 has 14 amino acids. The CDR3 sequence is CASRLYTIRTEAFF. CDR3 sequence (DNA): TGTGCCAGCAGGTTGTACACAATTCGCACTGAAGCTTTCTTT.

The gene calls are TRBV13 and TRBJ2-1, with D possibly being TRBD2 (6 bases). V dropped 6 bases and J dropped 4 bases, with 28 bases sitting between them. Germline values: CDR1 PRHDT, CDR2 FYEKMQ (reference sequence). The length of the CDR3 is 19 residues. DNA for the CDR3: TGTGCCAGCAGACACACCCTCGTCGGGGGTCCCGGAAGTTACAATGAGCAGTTCTTC. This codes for CASRHTLVGGPGSYNEQFF.

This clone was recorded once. The DNA of the CDR3 is TGTGCCAGCAGTTTTTTAGTTAGTGTTGGAGATACGCAGTATTTT. Translating it yields CASSFLVSVGDTQYF. The V call is TRBV27, the J call TRBJ2-3; no reliable D call. CDR3 length equals 15 residues. Per germline, CDR1 MNHEY and CDR2 SMNVEV (reference sequence). V dropped 3 bases and J dropped 5 bases, with 15 bases sitting between them.

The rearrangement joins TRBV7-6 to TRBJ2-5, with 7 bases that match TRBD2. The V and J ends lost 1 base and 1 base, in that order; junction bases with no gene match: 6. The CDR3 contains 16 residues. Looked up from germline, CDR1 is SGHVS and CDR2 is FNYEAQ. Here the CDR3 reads CASSLGSGAIQETQYF. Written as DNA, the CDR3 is TGTGCCAGCAGCTTAGGAAGCGGGGCGATCCAAGAGACCCAGTACTTC.